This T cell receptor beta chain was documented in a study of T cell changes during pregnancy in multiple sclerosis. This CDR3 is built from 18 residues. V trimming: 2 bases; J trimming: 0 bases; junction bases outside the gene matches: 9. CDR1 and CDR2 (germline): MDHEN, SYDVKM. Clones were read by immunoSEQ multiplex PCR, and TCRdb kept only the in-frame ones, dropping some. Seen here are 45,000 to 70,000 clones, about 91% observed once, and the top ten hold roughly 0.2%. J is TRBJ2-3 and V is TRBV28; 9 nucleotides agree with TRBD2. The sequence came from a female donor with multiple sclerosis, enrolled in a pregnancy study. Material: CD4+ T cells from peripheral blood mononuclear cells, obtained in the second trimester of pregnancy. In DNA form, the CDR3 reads TGTGCCAGCAGTTTAGGAGCGGGAGGTTCTTCTAGCACAGATACGCAGTATTTT. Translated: CASSLGAGGSSSTDTQYF.